This TCR beta chain derives from a study of radiation and T cells in renal cell carcinoma. Study background: Nephrectomy followed 15 Gy stereotactic body radiation by 4 weeks.

Time point: baseline pretreatment blood. Treatment denoted: 15 Gy SBRT to primary tumor, nephrectomy 4 weeks later. Blood was sampled at baseline, 2 weeks and 4 weeks after SBRT. Assay: immunoSEQ multiplex PCR; the TCRdb copy retains only in-frame clones and omits some. The data hold approximately 120,000 clones, with around 84% observed a single time. CDR3 length: 15 amino acids. Trimming took off 0 bases at V and 3 bases at J, with 9 bases between the two ends. Looked up from germline, CDR1 is SGDLS and CDR2 is YYNGEE. The J gene is TRBJ1-4, the V gene TRBV9; D is undetermined. The TCR sequence derives from a woman aged 60-70 years with renal cell carcinoma. Sequencing used blood, obtained from a patient whose treatment included radiotherapy and nephrectomy. This CDR3 is CASSVEGRANEKLFF. DNA of the CDR3: TGTGCCAGCAGCGTAGAAGGGAGGGCTAATGAAAAACTGTTTTTT.